This passage covers 31 T cell receptor beta chains from one sample sequenced in a study of OX40 agonist ivuxolimab in advanced cancers. The protocol was immunoSEQ multiplex PCR, while the TCRdb copy is restricted to in-frame clones and leaves out a portion. The sample consists of tens of thousands of clones, about 83% of them appearing once. The sample in question was CD4+ or CD8+ T cells sorted from blood, obtained in a trial of the OX40 agonist ivuxolimab. The receptors come from an adult with an advanced solid tumor such as melanoma, head and neck, liver or kidney cancer.

In nucleotides, the CDR3 is TGTGCCAGCAACGAATGGGTTAATTCACCCCTCCACTTT. This translates into CASNEWVNSPLHF. The V gene is TRBV2, the J gene TRBJ1-6; the D is unclear. The CDR3 extends over 13 amino acids. The germline V and J ends were trimmed by 7 bases and 6 bases, with 10 bases remaining between them. Germline values: CDR1 SNHLY, CDR2 FYNNEI.

The chain is built from TRBV28 and TRBJ1-5, with D possibly matching TRBD1 (5 bases). V lost 2 bases and J 3 bases, leaving 11 bases between the germline ends. CDR1 and CDR2 from the germline V gene are MDHEN and SYDVKM. The CDR3 has 15 residues. The CDR3 nucleotides read TGTGCCAGCAGTTTAACGGGGGTAGACAATCAGCCCCAGCATTTT. Its protein is CASSLTGVDNQPQHF.

V and J are TRBV30 and TRBJ2-5; a possible D gene is TRBD2 (6 bases). Looked up from germline, CDR1 is GTSNPN and CDR2 is SVGIG (reference sequence). CDR3 length: 13 residues. V lost 4 bases, J lost 6 bases, and 15 bases lay in between. CDR3: CAWIPGGVQTQYF. Here the CDR3 DNA reads TGTGCCTGGATCCCAGGAGGGGTACAGACCCAGTACTTC.

The V call is TRBV5-1, the J call TRBJ1-1, with D uncertain. V dropped 0 bases and J dropped 3 bases, with 6 bases sitting between them. Germline V gives CDR1 SGHRS, CDR2 YFSETQ. The CDR3 sequence is 13 residues long. The CDR3 nucleotides are TGCGCCAGCAGCTTGGACGCCCACACTGAAGCTTTCTTT. Amino acid sequence: CASSLDAHTEAFF. Full variable domain (missing parts from reference TRBV5-1 and TRBJ1-1): KAGVTQTPRYLIKTRGQQVTLSCSPISGHRSVSWYQQTPGQGLQFLFEYFSETQRNKGNFPGRFSGRQFSNSRSEMNVSTLELGDSALYLCASSLDAHTEAFFGQGTRLTVV.

The chain recombines TRBV11-2 with TRBJ1-4; D not certain. CDR3 length equals 15 residues. V dropped 4 bases and J dropped 0 bases, with 9 bases sitting between them. Germline V CDR1 and CDR2: SGHAT, FQNNGV. CDR3 amino acids: CASSWAVATNEKLFF. The CDR3 DNA reads as TGTGCCAGCAGCTGGGCCGTTGCAACTAATGAAAAACTGTTTTTT.

CDR3 residues: CASSFGAFDGYEQYF. The DNA for the CDR3 is TGTGCCAGCAGTTTCGGGGCCTTCGATGGTTACGAGCAGTACTTC. The rearrangement joins TRBV27 to TRBJ2-7; D may match TRBD1 or TRBD2 (5 bases each). V dropped 3 bases and J dropped 4 bases, with 16 bases sitting between them. Germline V gives CDR1 MNHEY, CDR2 SMNVEV (reference sequence). The CDR3 runs to 15 residues.

This clone was detected a few times. The J gene is TRBJ2-1, the V gene TRBV7-2, with no clear D. Trimming took 3 bases from V and 4 from J, leaving 7 bases between them. The germline gives CDR1 SGHTA, CDR2 FQGNSA. The CDR3 runs 13 residues. CDR3 nucleotide sequence: TGTGCCAGCAGCTTTGACGGATACAATGAGCAGTTCTTC. Translated, it gives CASSFDGYNEQFF.

This clone came up a few times. The rearrangement links TRBV7-2 to TRBJ1-6; D might be TRBD1 (5 bases). Trimming took 6 bases from V and 5 from J, leaving 14 bases between them. Germline loops: CDR1 SGHTA, CDR2 FQGNSA. The CDR3 extends over 15 amino acids. The CDR3 DNA is TGTGCCAGCAGAGACAGTAGCGGGGATAATTCACCCCTCCACTTT. This encodes CASRDSSGDNSPLHF.

The genes are TRBV9 and TRBJ1-6, with 7 nucleotides matching TRBD1. Germline lookup yields CDR1 SGDLS and CDR2 YYNGEE. V trimming: 4 bases; J trimming: 10 bases; junction bases outside the gene matches: 11. The CDR3 sequence is 15 residues long. The CDR3 is CASSTQGGDLSPLHF. In DNA form, the CDR3 reads TGTGCCAGCAGCACCCAGGGGGGAGACTTGTCACCCCTCCACTTT.

The V gene is TRBV23-1, the J gene TRBJ2-7; D is ambiguous. TRBV23-1 is an open reading frame whose function is uncertain. The V gene lost 9 bases and the J gene lost 3 bases, with 9 bases spanning the gap. The CDR3 sequence is 11 residues long. Written as DNA, the CDR3 is TGCGCCAGGGGCAGGAGCTACGAGCAGTACTTC. Protein: CARGRSYEQYF.

This sequence joins TRBV4-2 and TRBJ2-5; 15 bases line up with TRBD2. The CDR3 has 15 residues. Germline V gives CDR1 LGHNA, CDR2 YNFKEQ. V was pared by 4 bases and J by 5 bases, with 2 bases of the junction left unmatched. CDR3 nucleotide sequence: TGTGCCAGCAGCCTCGGGACTAGCGGGGGGGAGACCCAGTACTTC. Protein: CASSLGTSGGETQYF.

The chain employs TRBV5-1 and TRBJ2-3; weak D call: TRBD2 (5 bases). The CDR3 spans 15 residues. Germline CDR1 and CDR2: SGHRS and YFSETQ. Trimming left V 4 bases short and J 3 bases short, with 15 bases between. The CDR3 protein is CASSQERMRTDTQYF. The CDR3 region has the DNA TGCGCCAGCAGCCAAGAGCGGATGCGGACAGATACGCAGTATTTT.

The rearrangement links TRBV4-2 to TRBJ1-2; D is unresolved. Germline V gene lookup returns CDR1 LGHNA and CDR2 YNFKEQ. V was cut by 1 base and J by 3 bases, with 12 bases left in between. The CDR3 spans 15 residues. DNA for the CDR3: TGTGCCAGCAGCCAAGCCCCGGAAGGGTACTATGGCTACACCTTC. Translated: CASSQAPEGYYGYTF.

The CDR3 DNA reads as TGTGCCAGCAGCCTGGGACCGGACTATGGCTACACCTTC. Protein sequence: CASSLGPDYGYTF. The V gene is TRBV7-9, the J gene TRBJ1-2; D might be TRBD1 (5 bases). This CDR3 has 13 amino acids. From germline, CDR1 is SEHNR and CDR2 FQNEAQ (reference sequence). V was pared by 5 bases and J by 3 bases, with 10 bases between.

The V and J genes are TRBV27 and TRBJ2-5; possibly TRBD1 or TRBD2 for D (6 bases each). Germline V gives CDR1 MNHEY, CDR2 SMNVEV (reference sequence). This CDR3 is built from 16 residues. Trimming left V 6 bases short and J 2 bases short, with 19 bases between. This chain's CDR3 is CASRINSGGQQETQYF. CDR3 DNA: TGTGCCAGCAGGATAAATAGCGGCGGACAGCAAGAGACCCAGTACTTC.

In this sample, this clone turned up a few times. The rearrangement joins TRBV27 to TRBJ2-7, with D possibly being TRBD1 (6 bases). Trimming left V 5 bases short and J 5 bases short, with 19 bases between. The CDR3 length is 15 residues. Germline-derived CDR1 and CDR2 are MNHEY and SMNVEV (reference sequence). In DNA, the CDR3 is TGTGCCAGCAGTCGCCACTCCGGGACATCGGACGAGCAGTACTTC. Its translation is CASSRHSGTSDEQYF.

This clone is classed as medium-sized (0.01 to 0.1%). The V gene is TRBV5-1, the J gene TRBJ2-4; D is ambiguous. This CDR3 contains 12 residues. CDR1 is SGHRS, CDR2 YFSETQ, per germline. The V end lost 0 bases, the J end lost 3 bases, and 1 base lay between the germline ends. CDR3 region: CASSLDKNIQYF. The CDR3 DNA reads as TGCGCCAGCAGCTTGGACAAAAACATTCAGTACTTC.

V is TRBV7-8 and J is TRBJ2-2; D call uncertain. From germline, CDR1 is SGHVS and CDR2 FQNEAQ. This CDR3 contains 15 residues. V lost 2 bases and J 0 bases, leaving 7 bases between the germline ends. The CDR3 loop is CASSLKGPNTGELFF. CDR3 in DNA: TGTGCCAGCAGCTTAAAGGGCCCGAACACCGGGGAGCTGTTTTTT.

The V and J genes are TRBV5-1 and TRBJ2-7; either TRBD1 or TRBD2 may fit D (5 bases each). Germline values: CDR1 SGHRS, CDR2 YFSETQ. Trimming removed 4 bases from V and 6 bases from J, with 11 bases in between. The CDR3 runs to 12 residues. The CDR3 loop reads CASSQGVGEQYF. The CDR3 nucleotides are TGCGCCAGCAGCCAGGGAGTTGGCGAGCAGTACTTC.

This chain joins TRBV29-1 and TRBJ2-5, with 7 bases fitting TRBD1. This CDR3 spans 13 amino acids. The germline V gene has CDR1 SQVTM and CDR2 ANQGSEA. The V segment lost 5 bases and the J segment 4 bases; nucleotides outside the gene matches: 7. CDR3 residues: CSVLRGRIETQYF. CDR3 in DNA: TGCAGCGTTTTAAGGGGGCGAATAGAGACCCAGTACTTC.

The chain joins TRBV18 to TRBJ2-7; 9 bases align to TRBD2. V was clipped by 6 bases and J by 2 bases; unmatched bases: 8. The CDR3 totals 15 residues. CDR1 and CDR2 from the germline V gene are KGHSH and LQKENI. The DNA of the CDR3 is TGTGCCAGCTCCGACGGCGCGGGAGGGCCCTACGAGCAGTACTTC. It specifies CASSDGAGGPYEQYF.

V and J are TRBV5-1 and TRBJ2-3; 9 nucleotides agree with TRBD2. The trim removed 4 bases at V and 0 bases at J, leaving 6 bases unmatched. The CDR3 covers 16 residues. Germline loops: CDR1 SGHRS, CDR2 YFSETQ. The CDR3 protein is CASSTGLALSTDTQYF. Written as DNA, the CDR3 is TGCGCCAGCAGCACCGGACTAGCGCTAAGCACAGATACGCAGTATTTT.

V gene TRBV28 combines with J gene TRBJ1-4; D gene uncertain. This CDR3 spans 12 amino acids. The germline CDR1 and CDR2 sequences are MDHEN and SYDVKM. V lost 8 bases to trimming and J lost 8 bases, with 12 bases between them. CDR3 in DNA: TGTGCCAGCCTAACGGGTGAGGAAAAACTGTTTTTT. It yields the protein CASLTGEEKLFF.

This clone was detected a few times. V usage is TRBV27 and J usage is TRBJ2-1; 15 positions match TRBD2. Germline V gene lookup returns CDR1 MNHEY and CDR2 SMNVEV (reference sequence). V trimming: 4 bases; J trimming: 10 bases; junction bases outside the gene matches: 8. The CDR3 runs to 16 residues. The CDR3 sequence: CASSYTGLAGGGEQFF. The CDR3, as DNA: TGTGCCAGCAGTTATACGGGACTAGCGGGAGGCGGGGAGCAGTTCTTC.

This rearrangement joins TRBV11-2 to TRBJ1-1; 8 bases are shared with TRBD1. With V trimmed by 1 base and J by 5 bases, 6 bases remained unmatched. CDR1 SGHAT and CDR2 FQNNGV come from the germline V gene. CDR3 length: 15 amino acids. CDR3 residues: CASSLVAGGLTEAFF. As DNA, the CDR3 is TGTGCCAGCAGCTTAGTCGCAGGGGGCCTTACTGAAGCTTTCTTT.

This chain uses TRBV10-3 with TRBJ1-5; D unresolved. Germline-derived CDR1 and CDR2 are ENHRY and SYGVKD. V lost 2 bases to trimming and J lost 3 bases, with 11 bases between them. This CDR3 is 15 amino acids long. This CDR3 reads CAISEAASPNQPQHF. In nucleotides, the CDR3 is TGTGCCATCAGTGAGGCTGCCAGCCCCAATCAGCCCCAGCATTTT.

This chain links TRBV9 with TRBJ1-1; D not certain. Germline V gene data show CDR1 as SGDLS and CDR2 as YYNGEE. The germline V and J ends were trimmed by 1 base and 3 bases, with 7 bases remaining between them. The CDR3 length is 13 residues. CDR3 loop: CASSVYPDTEAFF. CDR3 nucleotide sequence: TGTGCCAGCAGCGTATATCCGGACACTGAAGCTTTCTTT. Combining the CDR3 with reference TRBV9 and TRBJ1-1 gives the whole variable domain DSGVTQTPKHLITATGQRVTLRCSPRSGDLSVYWYQQSLDQGLQFLIQYYNGEERAKGNILERFSAQQFPDLHSELNLSSLELGDSALYFCASSVYPDTEAFFGQGTRLTVV.

This clone showed up just a few times. The rearrangement links TRBV5-1 to TRBJ2-2; 11 bases match TRBD2. Trimming removed 9 bases from V and 5 bases from J; junction bases left unmatched: 6. Germline V CDR1 and CDR2: SGHRS, YFSETQ. This CDR3 is built from 14 residues. The CDR3 nucleotides read TGCGCCACTGGGACTAGCGGCTTTACCGGGGAGCTGTTTTTT. Translating gives CATGTSGFTGELFF.

The V gene is TRBV5-1, the J gene TRBJ1-1; D remains ambiguous. The CDR3 contains 15 residues. With 0 bases removed from V and 3 bases from J, the gap between germline ends came to 12 bases. Germline lookup yields CDR1 SGHRS and CDR2 YFSETQ. The CDR3 nucleotides read TGCGCCAGCAGCTTGGCCGAGGTGGCAGACACTGAAGCTTTCTTT. Translation: CASSLAEVADTEAFF.

This sequence joins TRBV5-5 and TRBJ2-7; D unclear. The CDR3 consists of 13 residues. The V gene lost 4 bases and the J gene lost 3 bases, with 11 bases spanning the gap. CDR1 is SGHKS, CDR2 YYEKEE, per germline (reference sequence). CDR3 region: CASSPYESYEQYF. The CDR3 bases are TGTGCCAGCAGCCCCTACGAGAGCTACGAGCAGTACTTC.

The rearrangement links TRBV5-6 to TRBJ2-2, with D unresolved. This CDR3 is built from 17 residues. Germline-derived CDR1 and CDR2 are SGHDT and YYEEEE. The V and J ends lost 0 bases and 3 bases respectively, with 15 bases between them. CDR3 nucleotide sequence: TGTGCCAGCAGCTTGGTAAAAGTCGGATATGACACCGGGGAGCTGTTTTTT. This gives the protein CASSLVKVGYDTGELFF.